This TCR beta chain was observed in a study of T cell responses to AZD1222 COVID-19 vaccine. Study summary: Doses given second, at about 4 or about 12 weeks, were pooled.

Looked up from germline, CDR1 is LGHNA and CDR2 is YNFKEQ. V dropped 1 base and J dropped 8 bases, with 18 bases sitting between them. The CDR3 totals 15 residues. The assay was immunoSEQ multiplex PCR, and TCRdb's table has in-frame clones only and misses some. This sample has around 140,000 clones, with around 93% found just once. The count of this clone is one. The source of this sequence is an adult in good health. The chain recombines TRBV4-2 with TRBJ2-7; D gene unclear. The sequences come from peripheral blood, collected on day 0 of AZD1222 vaccination. CDR3 sequence (DNA): TGTGCCAGCAGCCAAGGCGACCCAGCCTCTTCCAAGCAGTACTTC. It specifies CASSQGDPASSKQYF.